The source of this T cell receptor beta chain is a study of blood T cell repertoires in COVID-19. Libraries were prepared by immunoSEQ multiplex PCR; TCRdb keeps only in-frame clonotypes and omits some of them. Among tens of thousands of clones listed, 75% to 80% were seen once. The sequence derives from a man aged 45-65 years with active or convalescent COVID-19. Sequenced material: peripheral blood.

Here the CDR3 reads CASSQVAGTGGYNEQFF. Here the CDR3 DNA reads TGTGCCAGCAGCCAAGTAGCCGGGACAGGGGGCTACAATGAGCAGTTCTTC. The chain couples TRBV3-1 (or the pseudogene TRBV3-2) to TRBJ2-1, with 11 nucleotides matching TRBD1. J lost 3 bases, V lost 1 base, and 5 bases had no gene match. The CDR3 has 17 amino acids. Germline V gene lookup returns CDR1 LGHDT and CDR2 YNNKEL (reference sequence).